Listed below are T cell receptor beta chains from one sample, sequenced in a study of cytomegalovirus exposure and HLA in healthy donors. Generated by immunoSEQ multiplex PCR, the TCRdb table keeps only in-frame clones and is missing some. The table lists about 110,000 clones, roughly 67% of them singletons. Material: PBMCs. All receptors derive from a man aged 18 to 30 in good health and CMV-seropositive. Both conserved end residues are part of each CDR3. The D gene is left open where the match is weak. Not all rows give a size; the values are once, few, many and, for expanded clones, a class.

J gene,D gene,clone size,V gene,CDR3 DNA,CDR3 protein
TRBJ1-1,NA,NA,TRBV6-6,TGTGCCAGCAGTTTGTCTACAGGGATGAACACTGAAGCTTTCTTT,CASSLSTGMNTEAFF
TRBJ2-3,TRBD2,NA,TRBV28,TGTGCCAGCAGTGCTAGCGGGGGGGCAACAGATACGCAGTATTTT,CASSASGGATDTQYF
TRBJ1-6,NA,NA,TRBV9,TGTGCCAGCAGCGTAGATCTTGGGCAGACCTCACCCCTCCACTTT,CASSVDLGQTSPLHF
TRBJ1-1,TRBD1,NA,TRBV6-1,TGTGCCAGCAGAACAGGGGGCTGGCACACTGAAGCTTTCTTT,CASRTGGWHTEAFF
TRBJ2-1,TRBD2,few,TRBV7-9,TGTGCCAGCAGCACCGCTAGCGGGGGTCTGTATGAGCAGTTCTTC,CASSTASGGLYEQFF
TRBJ2-1,TRBD2,NA,TRBV29-1,TGCAGCGCCCTTAGAGGGCGGGGGTACAATGAGCAGTTCTTC,CSALRGRGYNEQFF
TRBJ2-1,TRBD1,NA,TRBV6-5,TGTGCCAGCAGCCTACAGGGGTTCCAACGCCTCCAGTTCTTC,CASSLQGFQRLQFF
TRBJ1-1,NA,NA,TRBV9,TGTGCCAGCAGCGTTTCCGCGGGCTGGGAAGCTTTCTTT,CASSVSAGWEAFF
TRBJ2-3,NA,NA,TRBV29-1,TGCAGCGCTGAGCTTGGGGCCACAGATACGCAGTATTTT,CSAELGATDTQYF
TRBJ2-6,TRBD1,once,TRBV7-6,TGTGCCAGCAGCCCATGGACAGGGGGAGAATTGGGAACTGGGGCCAACGTCCTGACTTTC,CASSPWTGGELGTGANVLTF
TRBJ2-5,TRBD1,few,TRBV5-1,TGCGCCAGCAGCACTGGACAGGGGAGAGAGACCCAGTACTTC,CASSTGQGRETQYF
TRBJ1-3,NA,NA,TRBV6-5,TGTGCCAGCAGTTACACGAGGGCGTCCCCGGGAAACACCATATATTTT,CASSYTRASPGNTIYF
TRBJ2-3,TRBD2,few,TRBV11-1,TGTGCCAGCAGCTTATCCGGGGACAGCGGGGGGGATACGCAGTATTTT,CASSLSGDSGGDTQYF
TRBJ2-2,TRBD1,once,TRBV10-3,TGTGCCATCAGTGATCCGACAGGGGGGTCGATAAACACCGGGGAGCTGTTTTTT,CAISDPTGGSINTGELFF
TRBJ2-2,NA,few,TRBV2,TGTGCCAGCATTCCAGGTCGAACCGGGGAGCTGTTTTTT,CASIPGRTGELFF
TRBJ2-4,TRBD1,once,TRBV2,TGTGCCAGCAGACTTCCGACAGGGCTTAAAAACATTCAGTACTTC,CASRLPTGLKNIQYF
TRBJ2-5,TRBD2,NA,TRBV7-6,TGTGCCAGCAGCTGGGACTACGGTGTCGGTGAGACCCAGTACTTC,CASSWDYGVGETQYF
TRBJ2-7,TRBD1,NA,TRBV7-9,TGTGCCAGCAGCGAACAGGGGTCCTCCTACGAGCAGTACTTC,CASSEQGSSYEQYF
TRBJ1-1,NA,NA,TRBV28,TGTGCCAGCAGTTTCTCCGGCACTGAAGCTTTCTTT,CASSFSGTEAFF
TRBJ1-4,NA,few,TRBV4-1,TGCGCCAGCAGCCGCAGGGATATCATTAATGAAAAACTGTTTTTT,CASSRRDIINEKLFF
TRBJ2-2,TRBD1,NA,TRBV6-1,TGTGCCAGCCAGAAGGGGGCCAGGGAGCTGTTTTTT,CASQKGARELFF
TRBJ2-7,TRBD1,NA,TRBV25-1,TGTGCCAGCAGTGAATTAGGGACAGGGGGCGGCGAGCAGTACTTC,CASSELGTGGGEQYF
TRBJ2-5,TRBD1,NA,TRBV10-3,TGTGCCATCAGAGCATCCGGGACAGAAGAGACCCAGTACTTC,CAIRASGTEETQYF
TRBJ2-5,NA,NA,TRBV6-6,TGTGCCAGCAGTCTGACTCTCCAAGAGACCCAGTACTTC,CASSLTLQETQYF
TRBJ2-3,TRBD2,few,TRBV2,TGTGCCAGCAGACCCTTAGCGGGGAGAGCAGATACGCAGTATTTT,CASRPLAGRADTQYF
TRBJ1-6,NA,NA,TRBV4-1,TGCGCCAGCAGCCAAAATCGGGGGTACAATTCACCCCTCCACTTT,CASSQNRGYNSPLHF
TRBJ1-4,TRBD1,NA,TRBV25-1,TGTGCCAGCAGTGAGGGCAGGGGGAACACTAATGAAAAACTGTTTTTT,CASSEGRGNTNEKLFF
TRBJ2-3,NA,NA,TRBV30,TGTGCCTGGAGCCAGGGAATGTCAGATACGCAGTATTTT,CAWSQGMSDTQYF
TRBJ1-3,NA,NA,TRBV6-1,TGTGCCAGCAGGACGCCAGGCTCTGGAAACACCATATATTTT,CASRTPGSGNTIYF
TRBJ1-2,NA,few,TRBV6-1,TGTGCCAGCAGTGAAGAGGCACAGGCCCTAGGTGGCTACACCTTC,CASSEEAQALGGYTF
TRBJ2-1,TRBD1,NA,TRBV11-2,TGTGCCAGCAGCAACCGGGACAGATCCAATGAGCAGTTCTTC,CASSNRDRSNEQFF
TRBJ2-2,TRBD1,few,TRBV27,TGTGCCACCGCCTGGCAGGGGGCGAACACCGGGGAGCTGTTTTTT,CATAWQGANTGELFF
TRBJ2-5,NA,NA,TRBV23-1,TGCGCCAGCAGTCAATCTCCCAGGGGAGAGACCCAGTACTTC,CASSQSPRGETQYF
TRBJ2-7,NA,NA,TRBV7-9,TGTGCCAGCAGCTCGCGGATCTCCTACGAGCAGTACTTC,CASSSRISYEQYF
TRBJ1-4,TRBD1,few,TRBV30,TGTGCCTGGAGTGCTAGGACAGGGAATTGGGTACCGGAAAAACTGTTTTTT,CAWSARTGNWVPEKLFF
TRBJ2-2,NA,NA,TRBV27,TGTGCCAGCCAGCGGCAGAACACCGGGGAGCTGTTTTTT,CASQRQNTGELFF
TRBJ1-2,NA,NA,TRBV19,TGTGCCAGTAGTAAGGATCGATCGGACTTTTACGACTATGGCTACACCTTC,CASSKDRSDFYDYGYTF
TRBJ1-2,TRBD1,NA,TRBV9,TGTGCCAGCAGCGTAAGCGGACAGGGGGTACTTAACTATGGCTACACCTTC,CASSVSGQGVLNYGYTF